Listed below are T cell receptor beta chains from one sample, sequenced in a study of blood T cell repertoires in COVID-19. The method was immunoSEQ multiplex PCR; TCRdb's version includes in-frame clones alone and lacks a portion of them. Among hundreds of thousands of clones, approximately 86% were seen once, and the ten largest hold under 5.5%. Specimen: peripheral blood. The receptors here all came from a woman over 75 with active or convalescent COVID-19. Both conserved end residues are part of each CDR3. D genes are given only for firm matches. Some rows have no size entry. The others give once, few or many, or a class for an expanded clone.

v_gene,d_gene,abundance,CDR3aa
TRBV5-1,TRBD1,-,CASSPRQGTGDYGYTF
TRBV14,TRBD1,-,CASSLTGPSPLHF
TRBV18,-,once,CASSPGAGGNQPQHF
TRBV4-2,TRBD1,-,CASSLLNSGTGFEKLFF
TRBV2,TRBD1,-,CASSGTGLEQYF
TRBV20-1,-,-,CSARGPLSQYF
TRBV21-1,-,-,CASSKWTLNQPQHF
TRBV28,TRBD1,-,CASSVGTGSPYEQYF
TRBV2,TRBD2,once,CATEGGVGLAEYNEQFF
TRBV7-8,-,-,CASSLRLEYNEQFF
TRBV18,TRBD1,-,CASSLRQGTNEKLFF
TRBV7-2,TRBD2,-,CASSPLVGGSLYNEQFF
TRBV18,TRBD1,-,CASSRDREYSEQFF
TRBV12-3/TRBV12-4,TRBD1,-,CASSPGGRSGYTF
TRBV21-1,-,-,CASSMSRGPGQGTYSNQPQHF
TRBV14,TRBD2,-,CASSQRSSSGGQETQYF
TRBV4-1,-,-,CASSQGSTTLRTGELFF
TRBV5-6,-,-,CAMRYGERKGDTQYF
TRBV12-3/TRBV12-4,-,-,CASSPRVGPLHF
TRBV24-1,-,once,CATSATGSSPQHF
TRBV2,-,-,CASSEEPGWRSDREKLFF
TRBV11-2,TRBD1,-,CASSLQPDRVGRDEQFF
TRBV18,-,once,CASSPGASGKETQYF
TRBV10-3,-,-,CAISESTGGYRAPYF
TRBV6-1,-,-,CASSEMGRVGNQPQHF
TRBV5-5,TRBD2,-,CASSLEGRLAGNTQYF
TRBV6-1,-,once,CASSELLRYAAGTSVNEKLFF
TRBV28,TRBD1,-,CASSLRSDRGIGNQPQHF
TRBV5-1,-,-,CASSLGQVINTEAFF
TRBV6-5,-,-,CASNVRGFEPQHF
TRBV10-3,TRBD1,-,CAISESTGIDTQYF
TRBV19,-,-,CASSISESPYTNEQFF
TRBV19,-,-,CASSHSGGPNEQFF
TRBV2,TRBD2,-,CATRRTSGGYNEQFF
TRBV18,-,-,CASSLDREVEQFF
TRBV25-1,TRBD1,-,CASSESRQGSVSPLHF
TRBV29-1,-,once,CSVEDLHTEAFF